This T cell receptor beta chain was identified during a study of blood T cell repertoires in COVID-19. Study-wide background: Sample material is recorded as cDNA or gDNA derived from T cells, B-cell-depleted T cells, or PBMCs.

V was pared by 1 base and J by 1 base, with 7 bases between. The CDR3 sequence is 14 residues long. From germline, CDR1 is SGHTA and CDR2 FQGNSA. Profiling relied on immunoSEQ multiplex PCR, and the TCRdb table lists in-frame clones only, not all of them. Of under 150,000 clones in the sample, over 75% were seen once. This sequence originates from a woman aged 55-70 years with active COVID-19. Sample: peripheral blood. This chain links TRBV7-2 with TRBJ1-1; D is unresolved. CDR3 DNA: TGTGCCAGCAGCTTAGTCCGGGGGAACACTGAAGCTTTCTTT. It yields the protein CASSLVRGNTEAFF.